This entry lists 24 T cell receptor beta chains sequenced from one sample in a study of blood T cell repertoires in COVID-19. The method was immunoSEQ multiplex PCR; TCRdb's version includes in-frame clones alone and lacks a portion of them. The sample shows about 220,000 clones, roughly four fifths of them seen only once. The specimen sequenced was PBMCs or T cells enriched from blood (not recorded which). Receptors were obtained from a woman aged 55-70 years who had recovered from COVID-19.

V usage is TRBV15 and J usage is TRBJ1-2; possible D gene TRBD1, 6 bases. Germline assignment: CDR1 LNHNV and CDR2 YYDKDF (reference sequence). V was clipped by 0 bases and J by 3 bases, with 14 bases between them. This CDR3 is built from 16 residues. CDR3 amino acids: CATSRDYRVEDYGYTF. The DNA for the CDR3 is TGTGCCACCAGCAGAGACTACAGGGTTGAGGACTATGGCTACACCTTC.

In DNA, the CDR3 is TGTGCCAGCAGTTTGGGGACTAACAATGAGCAGTTCTTC. This sequence encodes CASSLGTNNEQFF. The chain carries TRBV12-3 or TRBV12-4 and TRBJ2-1, with TRBD2 identical over 7 bases. J was trimmed by 5 bases and V by 3 bases; bases with no gene match: 1. The CDR3 spans 13 residues.

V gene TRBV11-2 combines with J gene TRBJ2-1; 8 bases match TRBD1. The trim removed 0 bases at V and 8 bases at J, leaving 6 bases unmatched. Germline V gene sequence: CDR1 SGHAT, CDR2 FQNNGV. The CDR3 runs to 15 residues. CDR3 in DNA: TGTGCCAGCAGCTTAGATCCCGGACAGGGCTATGAGCAGTTCTTC. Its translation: CASSLDPGQGYEQFF.

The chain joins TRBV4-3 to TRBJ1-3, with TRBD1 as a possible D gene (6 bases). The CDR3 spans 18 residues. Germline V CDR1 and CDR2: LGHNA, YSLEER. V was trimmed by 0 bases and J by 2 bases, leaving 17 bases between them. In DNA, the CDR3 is TGCGCCAGCAGCCAAGATGGGGGCAGTTTGCACCCTGGAAACACCATATATTTT. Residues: CASSQDGGSLHPGNTIYF.

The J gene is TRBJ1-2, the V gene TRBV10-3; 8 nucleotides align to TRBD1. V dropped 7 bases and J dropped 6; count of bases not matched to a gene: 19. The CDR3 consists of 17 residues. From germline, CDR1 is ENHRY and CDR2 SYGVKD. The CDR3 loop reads CAIKSASGQGFNHGYTF. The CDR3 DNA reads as TGTGCCATCAAATCTGCGTCCGGACAGGGCTTTAATCATGGCTACACCTTC.

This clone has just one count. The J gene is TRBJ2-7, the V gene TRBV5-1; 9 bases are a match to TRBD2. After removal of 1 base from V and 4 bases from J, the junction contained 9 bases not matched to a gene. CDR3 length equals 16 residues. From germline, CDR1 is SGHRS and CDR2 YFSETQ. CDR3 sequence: CASSLLPGLARYEQYF. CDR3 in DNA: TGCGCCAGCAGCTTGCTACCGGGACTAGCTCGGTACGAGCAGTACTTC.

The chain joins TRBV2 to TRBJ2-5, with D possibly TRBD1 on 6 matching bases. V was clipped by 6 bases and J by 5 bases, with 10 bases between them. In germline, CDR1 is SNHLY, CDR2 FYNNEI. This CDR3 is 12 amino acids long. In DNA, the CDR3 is TGTGCCAGCAGCCCCCAGGGGGAGACCCAGTACTTC. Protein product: CASSPQGETQYF. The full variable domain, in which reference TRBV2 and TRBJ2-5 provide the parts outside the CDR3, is EPEVTQTPSHQVTQMGQEVILRCVPISNHLYFYWYRQILGQKVEFLVSFYNNEISEKSEIFDDQFSVERPDGSNFTLKIRSTKLEDSAMYFCASSPQGETQYFGPGTRLLVL.

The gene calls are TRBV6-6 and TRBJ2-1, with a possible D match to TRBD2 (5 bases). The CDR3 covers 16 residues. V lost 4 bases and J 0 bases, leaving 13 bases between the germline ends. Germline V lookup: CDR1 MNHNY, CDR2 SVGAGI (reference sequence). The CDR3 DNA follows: TGTGCCAGCAGTTGGGGTAGTGGGAGCTCCTACAATGAGCAGTTCTTC. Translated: CASSWGSGSSYNEQFF.

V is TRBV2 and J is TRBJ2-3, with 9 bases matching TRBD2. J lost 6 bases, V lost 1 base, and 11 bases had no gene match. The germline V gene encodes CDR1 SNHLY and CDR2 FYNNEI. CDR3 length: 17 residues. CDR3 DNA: TGTGCCAGCAGTGAAGAGGGTCTAGCGGGGAACTCGGATACGCAGTATTTT. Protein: CASSEEGLAGNSDTQYF.

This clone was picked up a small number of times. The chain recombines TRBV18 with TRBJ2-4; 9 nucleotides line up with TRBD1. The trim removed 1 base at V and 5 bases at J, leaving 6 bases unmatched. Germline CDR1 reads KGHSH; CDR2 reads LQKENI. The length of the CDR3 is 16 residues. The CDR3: CASSPQDRGTQNIQYF. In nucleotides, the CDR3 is TGTGCCAGCTCACCACAGGACAGGGGTACCCAAAACATTCAGTACTTC.

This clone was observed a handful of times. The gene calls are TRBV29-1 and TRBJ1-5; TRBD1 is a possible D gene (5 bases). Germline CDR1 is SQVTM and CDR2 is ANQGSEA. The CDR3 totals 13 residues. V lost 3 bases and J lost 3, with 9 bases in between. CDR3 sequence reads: CSVEEGINQPQHF. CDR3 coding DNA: TGCAGCGTTGAGGAGGGGATCAATCAGCCCCAGCATTTT.

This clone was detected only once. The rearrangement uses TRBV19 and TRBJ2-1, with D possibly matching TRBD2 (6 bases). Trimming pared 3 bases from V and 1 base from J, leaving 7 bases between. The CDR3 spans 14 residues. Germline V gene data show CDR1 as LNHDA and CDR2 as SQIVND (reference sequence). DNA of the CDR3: TGTGCCAGTAGTATGGGGACTTCCTACAATGAGCAGTTCTTC. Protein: CASSMGTSYNEQFF. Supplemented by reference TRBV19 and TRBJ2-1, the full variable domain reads DGGITQSPKYLFRKEGQNVTLSCEQNLNHDAMYWYRQDPGQGLRLIYYSQIVNDFQKGDIAEGYSVSREKKESFPLTVTSAQKNPTAFYLCASSMGTSYNEQFFGPGTRLTVL.

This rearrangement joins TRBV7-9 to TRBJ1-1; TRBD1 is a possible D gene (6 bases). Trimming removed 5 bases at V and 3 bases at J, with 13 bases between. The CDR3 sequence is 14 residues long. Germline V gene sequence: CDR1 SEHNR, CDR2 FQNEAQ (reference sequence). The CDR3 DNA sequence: TGTGCCAGCAGCCCCCGACAGGACCACACTGAAGCTTTCTTT. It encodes CASSPRQDHTEAFF.

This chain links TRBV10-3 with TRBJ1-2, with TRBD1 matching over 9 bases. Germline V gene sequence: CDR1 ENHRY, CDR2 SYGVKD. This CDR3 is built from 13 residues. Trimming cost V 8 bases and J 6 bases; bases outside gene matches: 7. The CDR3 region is CAIGGTGYDGYTF. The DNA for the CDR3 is TGTGCCATCGGAGGGACAGGGTACGATGGCTACACCTTC.

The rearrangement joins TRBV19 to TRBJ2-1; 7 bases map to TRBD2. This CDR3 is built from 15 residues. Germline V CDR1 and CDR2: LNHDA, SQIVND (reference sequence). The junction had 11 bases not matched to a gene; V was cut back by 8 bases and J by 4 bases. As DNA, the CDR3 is TGTGCCAGTGGAACGACTAGCAGGGAATACAATGAGCAGTTCTTC. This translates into CASGTTSREYNEQFF.

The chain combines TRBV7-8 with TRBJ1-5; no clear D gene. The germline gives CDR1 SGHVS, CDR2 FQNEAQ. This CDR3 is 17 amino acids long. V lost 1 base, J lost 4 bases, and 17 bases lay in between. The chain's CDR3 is CASSLDLRMGSNQPQHF. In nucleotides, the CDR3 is TGTGCCAGCAGCTTAGATTTAAGGATGGGCAGTAATCAGCCCCAGCATTTT.

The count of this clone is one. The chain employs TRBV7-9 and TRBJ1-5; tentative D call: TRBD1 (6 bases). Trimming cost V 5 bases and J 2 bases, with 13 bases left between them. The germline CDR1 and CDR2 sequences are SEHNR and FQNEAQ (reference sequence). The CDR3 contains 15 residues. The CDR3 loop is CASSKGGRGNQPQHF. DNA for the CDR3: TGTGCCAGCAGCAAGGGGGGGAGAGGCAATCAGCCCCAGCATTTT.

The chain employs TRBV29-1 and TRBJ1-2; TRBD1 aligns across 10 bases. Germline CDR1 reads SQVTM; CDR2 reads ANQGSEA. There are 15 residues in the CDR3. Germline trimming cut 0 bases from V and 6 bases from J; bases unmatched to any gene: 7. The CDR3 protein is CSVEEPGQGNNGYTF. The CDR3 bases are TGCAGCGTTGAAGAGCCGGGACAGGGGAACAATGGCTACACCTTC.

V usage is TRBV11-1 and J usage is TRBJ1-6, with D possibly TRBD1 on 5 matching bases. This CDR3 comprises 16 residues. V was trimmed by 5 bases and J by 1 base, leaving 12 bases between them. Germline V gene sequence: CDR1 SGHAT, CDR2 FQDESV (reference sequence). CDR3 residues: CASSGDSISYNSPLHF. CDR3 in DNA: TGTGCCAGCAGCGGGGACTCGATATCCTATAATTCACCCCTCCACTTT.

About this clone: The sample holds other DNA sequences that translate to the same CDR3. CDR3 in DNA: TGCGCCAGCAGCCCCCGGACTAGCGGGGGGACCAACACCGGGGAGCTGTTTTTT. It specifies CASSPRTSGGTNTGELFF. The genes are TRBV5-1 and TRBJ2-2; 14 positions agree with TRBD2. J was trimmed by 2 bases and V by 4 bases; bases with no gene match: 7. The CDR3 spans 18 residues. Germline V gene data show CDR1 as SGHRS and CDR2 as YFSETQ. Variable domain in full (rest from reference TRBV5-1 and TRBJ2-2): KAGVTQTPRYLIKTRGQQVTLSCSPISGHRSVSWYQQTPGQGLQFLFEYFSETQRNKGNFPGRFSGRQFSNSRSEMNVSTLELGDSALYLCASSPRTSGGTNTGELFFGEGSRLTVL.

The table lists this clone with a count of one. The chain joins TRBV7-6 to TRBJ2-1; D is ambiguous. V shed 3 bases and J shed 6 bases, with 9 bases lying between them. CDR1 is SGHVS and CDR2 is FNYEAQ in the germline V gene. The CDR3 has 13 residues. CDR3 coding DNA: TGTGCCAGCAGCTTGACTTGGCGCAATGAGCAGTTCTTC. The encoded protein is CASSLTWRNEQFF.

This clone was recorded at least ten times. The DNA of the CDR3 is TGTGCCAGCAGCTTGACAGGGGCTGGAAACACCATATATTTT. Translated, it gives CASSLTGAGNTIYF. The V and J genes are TRBV5-4 and TRBJ1-3; 7 bases are shared with TRBD1. The CDR3 totals 14 residues. Germline loops: CDR1 SGHNT, CDR2 YYREEE (reference sequence). V was pared by 1 base and J by 2 bases, with 0 bases of the junction left unmatched.

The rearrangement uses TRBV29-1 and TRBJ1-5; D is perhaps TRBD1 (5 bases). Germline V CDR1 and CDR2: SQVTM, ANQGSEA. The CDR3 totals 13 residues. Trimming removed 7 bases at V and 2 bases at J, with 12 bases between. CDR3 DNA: TGCAGCGCGGGACCGGGTGGCAATCAGCCCCAGCATTTT. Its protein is CSAGPGGNQPQHF.

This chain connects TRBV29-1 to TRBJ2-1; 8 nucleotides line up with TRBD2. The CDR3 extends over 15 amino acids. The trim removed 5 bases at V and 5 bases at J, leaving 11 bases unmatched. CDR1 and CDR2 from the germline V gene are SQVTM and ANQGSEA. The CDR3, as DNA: TGCAGCGTTAGAGCGAAACTAGCGGATAACAATGAGCAGTTCTTC. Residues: CSVRAKLADNNEQFF.